Reported below is one T cell receptor (beta chain). Antigen unknown. This entry comes from a study of T cell responses to AZD1222 COVID-19 vaccine. Study outcomes and limitations: There were vaccine-associated CD4 TCRs across spike, dominant at 160-218 and 743-854. Only five or six AZD1222 recipients were seropositive at baseline. In a largely white British group with more females than males, clonal diversity was possibly underestimated.

Germline V gene lookup returns CDR1 MNHEY and CDR2 SVGAGI. V lost 7 bases and J lost 2; bases outside the gene matches: 5. This CDR3 has 14 residues. Assay used: immunoSEQ multiplex PCR; TCRdb lists only in-frame clones, some missing. The sample records around 84,000 clones, 80% to 90% being singletons. Recipients boosted at about 4 weeks or about 12 weeks are pooled. This receptor was identified in an adult who received the AZD1222 COVID-19 vaccine. This material consisted of peripheral blood, taken 28 days after the second AZD1222 dose. The chain joins TRBV6-5 to TRBJ1-3; TRBD1 matches 7 bases. Here the CDR3 reads CASTYQGAGNTIYF. Written as DNA, the CDR3 is TGTGCCAGCACCTATCAGGGGGCTGGAAACACCATATATTTT.